This entry lists 8 T cell receptor beta chains sequenced from one sample in a study of T cells expressing NK-cell markers. TCRdb reprocessed the 5' RACE reads; each CDR3 protein has one entry and no DNA is given. The listing contains 400,000 to 500,000 distinct CDR3 sequences. Sequencing was performed on blood T cells: a sorted CD56 or NKG2C T cell subset, CD4+ or CD8+ T cells, or bulk PBMC T cells (not recorded which). The receptors were sampled from a woman aged 18 to 75 in good health.

V is TRBV5-1 and J is TRBJ2-2. The CDR3 spans 15 residues. Germline V gene sequence: CDR1 SGHRS, CDR2 YFSETQ. CDR3 region: CASSLGHLNTGELFF.

This rearrangement joins TRBV29-1 to TRBJ2-1; TCRdb's D call of TRBD2 is untestable without DNA. The length of the CDR3 is 14 residues. CDR1 and CDR2 from the germline V gene are SQVTM and ANQGSEA. The CDR3 protein is CSVVSGRAHNEQFF.

This chain joins TRBV25-1 and TRBJ2-7; the D call from TCRdb, TRBD1, cannot be confirmed without DNA. The germline gives CDR1 MGHDK, CDR2 SYGVNS. The length of the CDR3 is 13 residues. CDR3 loop: CASGGQGAREQYF.

The J gene is TRBJ2-2, the V gene TRBV7-2; the D gene TCRdb calls, TRBD1, cannot be checked with no DNA. The CDR3 is 14 residues long. Looked up from germline, CDR1 is SGHTA and CDR2 is FQGNSA. This chain's CDR3 is CASSPGEYTGELFF.

The chain has TRBV6-5 and TRBJ2-5. The CDR3 loop spans 14 amino acids. Germline V gene sequence: CDR1 MNHEY, CDR2 SVGAGI. CDR3 amino acids: CASSSESPSGTQYF.

V usage is TRBV25-1 and J usage is TRBJ2-1; with no DNA, the TCRdb D assignment of TRBD2 cannot be verified. Germline values: CDR1 MGHDK, CDR2 SYGVNS. The CDR3 loop spans 16 amino acids. CDR3 residues: CASSPSGTSGSNEQFF.

V gene TRBV11-2 combines with J gene TRBJ2-2; TCRdb names TRBD1, which stays unverified in the absence of DNA. Germline values: CDR1 SGHAT, CDR2 FQNNGV. The CDR3 spans 14 residues. This chain's CDR3 is CASRRTGPDGELFF.

The chain recombines TRBV28 with TRBJ2-7; the D gene TCRdb calls, TRBD1, cannot be checked with no DNA. The CDR3 runs to 14 residues. Germline loops: CDR1 MDHEN, CDR2 SYDVKM. The CDR3 spells CASSLYGGLYEQYF.